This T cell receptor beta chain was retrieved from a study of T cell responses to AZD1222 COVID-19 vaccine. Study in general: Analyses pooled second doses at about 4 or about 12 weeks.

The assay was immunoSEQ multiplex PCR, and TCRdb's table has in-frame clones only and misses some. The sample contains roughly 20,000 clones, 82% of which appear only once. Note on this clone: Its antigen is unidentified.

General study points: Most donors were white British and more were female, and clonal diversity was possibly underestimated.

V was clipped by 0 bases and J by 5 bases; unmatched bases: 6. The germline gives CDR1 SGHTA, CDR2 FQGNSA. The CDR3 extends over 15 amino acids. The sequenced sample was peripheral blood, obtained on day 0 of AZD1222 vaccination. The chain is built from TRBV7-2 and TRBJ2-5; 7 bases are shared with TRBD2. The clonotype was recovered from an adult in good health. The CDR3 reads CASSLAPGRLETQYF. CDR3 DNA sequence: TGTGCCAGCAGCTTAGCGCCCGGGAGGTTGGAGACCCAGTACTTC.